This T cell receptor beta chain was recovered during a study of early T cells in non-severe SARS-CoV-2 infection. Study background: The authors sequenced bulk RNA from unsorted whole blood, leaving chains unpaired.

V dropped 4 bases and J dropped 7 bases, with 16 bases sitting between them. This CDR3 contains 14 residues. Germline assignment: CDR1 SGHTA and CDR2 FQGTGA. This clonotype has only a few counts. Its matching antigen is unknown. The TCR library protocol was used to attach unique molecular identifiers. These identifiers were attached to individual cDNA molecules. MiXCR was run by TCRdb on the 5' RACE reads, yielding one entry per CDR3 protein. The data hold about 120,000 distinct CDR3 sequences, with 10% to 15% observed a single time. Notes on the study in general: Anti-spike CD8 responses were favored in VDJdb matching, and private and CD4 specificities were missed.

The sequences come from whole blood, collected at baseline. The sequence came from an adult who was a healthcare worker with PCR-confirmed SARS-CoV-2 infection or an uninfected control (not recorded which). The chain has TRBV7-3 and TRBJ2-5; tentatively, D is TRBD1 or TRBD2 (5 bases each). DNA for the CDR3: TGTGCCAGCAGCTCTAATCCGCCTGGGGGGACCCAGTACTTC. It is translated as CASSSNPPGGTQYF.